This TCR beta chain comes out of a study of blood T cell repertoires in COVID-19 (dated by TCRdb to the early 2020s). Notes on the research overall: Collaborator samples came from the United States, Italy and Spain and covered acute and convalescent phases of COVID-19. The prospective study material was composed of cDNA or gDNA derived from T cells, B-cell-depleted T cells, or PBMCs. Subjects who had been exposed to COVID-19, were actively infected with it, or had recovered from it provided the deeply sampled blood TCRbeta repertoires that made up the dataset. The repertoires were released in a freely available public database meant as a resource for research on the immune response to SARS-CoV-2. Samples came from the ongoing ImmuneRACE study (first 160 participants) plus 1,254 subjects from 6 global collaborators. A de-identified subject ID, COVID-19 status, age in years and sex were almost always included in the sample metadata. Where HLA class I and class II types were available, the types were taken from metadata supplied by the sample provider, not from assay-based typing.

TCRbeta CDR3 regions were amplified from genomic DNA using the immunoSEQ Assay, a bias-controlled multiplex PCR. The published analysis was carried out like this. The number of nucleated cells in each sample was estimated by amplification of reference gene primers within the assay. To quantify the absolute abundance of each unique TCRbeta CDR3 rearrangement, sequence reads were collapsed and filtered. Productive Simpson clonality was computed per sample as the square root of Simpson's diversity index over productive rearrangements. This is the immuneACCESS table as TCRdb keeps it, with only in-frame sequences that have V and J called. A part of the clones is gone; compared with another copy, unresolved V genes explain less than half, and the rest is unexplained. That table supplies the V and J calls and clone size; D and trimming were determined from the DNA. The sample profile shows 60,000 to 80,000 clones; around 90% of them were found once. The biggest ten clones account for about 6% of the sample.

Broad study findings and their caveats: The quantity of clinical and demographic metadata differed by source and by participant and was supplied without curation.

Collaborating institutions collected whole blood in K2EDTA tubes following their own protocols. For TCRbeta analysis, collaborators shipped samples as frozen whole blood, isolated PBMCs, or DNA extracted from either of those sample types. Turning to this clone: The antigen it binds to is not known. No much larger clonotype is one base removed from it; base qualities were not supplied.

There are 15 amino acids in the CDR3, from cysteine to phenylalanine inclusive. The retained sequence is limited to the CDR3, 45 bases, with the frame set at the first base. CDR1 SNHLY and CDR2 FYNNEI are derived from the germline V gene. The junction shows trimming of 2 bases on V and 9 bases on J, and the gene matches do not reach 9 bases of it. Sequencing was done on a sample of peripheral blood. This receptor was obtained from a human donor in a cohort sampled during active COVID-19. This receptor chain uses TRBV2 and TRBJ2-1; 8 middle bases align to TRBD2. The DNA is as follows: TGTGCCAGCAGTGAAAGTCGGGGGGGGTACGGTGAGCAGTTCTTC. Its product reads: CASSESRGGYGEQFF.